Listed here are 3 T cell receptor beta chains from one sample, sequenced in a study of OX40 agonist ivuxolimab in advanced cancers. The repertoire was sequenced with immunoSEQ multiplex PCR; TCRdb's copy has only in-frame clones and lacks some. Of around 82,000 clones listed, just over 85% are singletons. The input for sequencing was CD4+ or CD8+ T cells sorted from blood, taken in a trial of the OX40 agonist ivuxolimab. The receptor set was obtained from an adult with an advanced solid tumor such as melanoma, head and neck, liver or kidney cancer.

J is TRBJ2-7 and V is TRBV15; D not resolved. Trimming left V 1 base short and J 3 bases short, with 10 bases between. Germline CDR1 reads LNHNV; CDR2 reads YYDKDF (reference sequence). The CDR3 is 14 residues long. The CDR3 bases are TGTGCCACCAGCAGAGCTCGCGCGAACTACGAGCAGTACTTC. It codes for CATSRARANYEQYF. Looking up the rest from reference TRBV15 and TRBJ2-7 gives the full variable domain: DAMVIQNPRYQVTQFGKPVTLSCSQTLNHNVMYWYQQKSSQAPKLLFHYYDKDFNNEADTPDNFQSRRPNTSFCFLDIRSPGLGDTAMYLCATSRARANYEQYFGPGTRLTVT.

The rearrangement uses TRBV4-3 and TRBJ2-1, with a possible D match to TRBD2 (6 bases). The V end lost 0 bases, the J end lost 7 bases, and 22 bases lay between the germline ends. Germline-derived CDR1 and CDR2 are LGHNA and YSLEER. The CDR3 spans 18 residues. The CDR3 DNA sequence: TGCGCCAGCAGCCAAGATCTACCCCGTGCGGGGTCTGTGAATGAGCAGTTCTTC. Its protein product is CASSQDLPRAGSVNEQFF.

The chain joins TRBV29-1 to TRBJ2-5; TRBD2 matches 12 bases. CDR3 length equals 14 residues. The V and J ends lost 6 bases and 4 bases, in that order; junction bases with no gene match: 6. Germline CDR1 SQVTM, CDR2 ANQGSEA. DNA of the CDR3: TGCAGCGTCGCCCCGGGACTAGCGGGAGAGACCCAGTACTTC. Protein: CSVAPGLAGETQYF.